The rows below give T cell receptor beta chains drawn from one sample of a study of cytomegalovirus exposure and HLA in healthy donors. Libraries were prepared by immunoSEQ multiplex PCR; TCRdb keeps only in-frame clonotypes and omits some of them. Here the sample spans over 150,000 clones, about four fifths being singletons. Sequencing used PBMCs. The receptors originated from a woman in her fifties or sixties in good health and CMV-seropositive. Each CDR3 is given with its conserved first and last residue. D genes are given only for firm matches. Expanded clones get a size class; other rows say once, few or many, or leave the size out.

j_call: TRBJ2-1; d_call: TRBD2; clone_size: .; v_call: TRBV9; cdr3_aa: CASSVSGTSGVYQFF; cdr3_nt: TGTGCCAGCAGCGTATCCGGGACTAGCGGGGTCTACCAGTTCTTC
j_call: TRBJ1-2; d_call: .; clone_size: .; v_call: TRBV18; cdr3_aa: CASSASGTAIYGYTF; cdr3_nt: TGTGCCAGCTCAGCCTCAGGTACCGCCATTTATGGCTACACCTTC
j_call: TRBJ2-7; d_call: TRBD2; clone_size: .; v_call: TRBV9; cdr3_aa: CASSVDSGAAYEQYF; cdr3_nt: TGTGCCAGCAGCGTAGATAGCGGGGCTGCCTACGAGCAGTACTTC
j_call: TRBJ1-5; d_call: TRBD1; clone_size: .; v_call: TRBV9; cdr3_aa: CASSVEGGARQPQHF; cdr3_nt: TGTGCCAGCAGCGTAGAAGGGGGCGCCCGGCAGCCCCAGCATTTT
j_call: TRBJ2-2; d_call: .; clone_size: .; v_call: TRBV28; cdr3_aa: CASRRRFTGELFF; cdr3_nt: TGTGCCAGCAGGCGGCGTTTCACCGGGGAGCTGTTTTTT
j_call: TRBJ1-5; d_call: .; clone_size: .; v_call: TRBV5-1; cdr3_aa: CASSLSPLGAGSNQPQHF; cdr3_nt: TGCGCCAGCAGCTTGAGTCCTTTGGGGGCTGGGAGCAATCAGCCCCAGCATTTT
j_call: TRBJ1-2; d_call: .; clone_size: .; v_call: TRBV18; cdr3_aa: CASSETQGPGYGYTF; cdr3_nt: TGTGCCAGCTCAGAGACACAGGGTCCCGGCTATGGCTACACCTTC
j_call: TRBJ2-7; d_call: .; clone_size: .; v_call: TRBV7-2; cdr3_aa: CASSPGVTYEQYF; cdr3_nt: TGTGCCAGCAGCCCGGGGGTGACCTACGAGCAGTACTTC
j_call: TRBJ2-2; d_call: TRBD1; clone_size: .; v_call: TRBV5-1; cdr3_aa: CASTLTGERNTGELFF; cdr3_nt: TGCGCCAGCACCCTGACAGGGGAGAGAAACACCGGGGAGCTGTTTTTT
j_call: TRBJ2-3; d_call: .; clone_size: .; v_call: TRBV7-2; cdr3_aa: CASSLMRDTQYF; cdr3_nt: TGTGCCAGCAGCTTAATGAGAGATACGCAGTATTTT
j_call: TRBJ2-1; d_call: TRBD2; clone_size: .; v_call: TRBV9; cdr3_aa: CASSVRTSGTHNEQFF; cdr3_nt: TGTGCCAGCAGCGTTCGGACTAGCGGGACCCACAATGAGCAGTTCTTC
j_call: TRBJ2-2; d_call: .; clone_size: .; v_call: TRBV7-9; cdr3_aa: CSSSPSGLSNTGELFF; cdr3_nt: TGTTCCAGCAGCCCCTCGGGACTCTCGAACACCGGGGAGCTGTTTTTT
j_call: TRBJ2-5; d_call: TRBD2; clone_size: few; v_call: TRBV10-3; cdr3_aa: CAIKGGPGGETQYF; cdr3_nt: TGTGCCATCAAAGGGGGTCCGGGGGGGGAGACCCAGTACTTC
j_call: TRBJ1-6; d_call: .; clone_size: .; v_call: TRBV7-9; cdr3_aa: CSSSPRGRDNSPLHF; cdr3_nt: TGTTCCAGCAGCCCGAGGGGGAGGGATAATTCACCCCTCCACTTT
j_call: TRBJ1-4; d_call: .; clone_size: .; v_call: TRBV13; cdr3_aa: CASSRDAAGAKLFF; cdr3_nt: TGTGCCAGCAGCCGGGACGCCGCGGGGGCGAAACTGTTTTTT
j_call: TRBJ1-3; d_call: TRBD1; clone_size: .; v_call: TRBV5-1; cdr3_aa: CASSYTDRVLGNTIYF; cdr3_nt: TGCGCCAGCAGCTATACCGACAGGGTCCTCGGAAACACCATATATTTT
j_call: TRBJ2-3; d_call: TRBD2; clone_size: .; v_call: TRBV7-2; cdr3_aa: CASRNIGGGAPDTQYF; cdr3_nt: TGTGCCAGCAGAAATATTGGCGGGGGGGCCCCAGATACGCAGTATTTT
j_call: TRBJ2-7; d_call: TRBD2; clone_size: .; v_call: TRBV10-3; cdr3_aa: CAISGLAGHPYEQYF; cdr3_nt: TGTGCCATCAGTGGGCTAGCGGGGCACCCCTACGAGCAGTACTTC
j_call: TRBJ1-1; d_call: TRBD1; clone_size: .; v_call: TRBV4-2; cdr3_aa: CASSPLGQGNTEAFF; cdr3_nt: TGTGCCAGCAGCCCCCTCGGACAGGGGAACACTGAAGCTTTCTTT
j_call: TRBJ1-4; d_call: TRBD1; clone_size: .; v_call: TRBV6-5; cdr3_aa: CASSYRTGVNEKLFF; cdr3_nt: TGTGCCAGCAGTTACCGGACAGGAGTTAATGAAAAACTGTTTTTT
j_call: TRBJ1-5; d_call: .; clone_size: .; v_call: TRBV9; cdr3_aa: CASSVGPGSNQPQHF; cdr3_nt: TGTGCCAGCAGCGTAGGGCCGGGGAGCAATCAGCCCCAGCATTTT
j_call: TRBJ2-2; d_call: .; clone_size: .; v_call: TRBV7-2; cdr3_aa: CASSPGTGELFF; cdr3_nt: TGTGCCAGCAGCCCGGGCACCGGGGAGCTGTTTTTT
j_call: TRBJ2-7; d_call: .; clone_size: .; v_call: TRBV2; cdr3_aa: CASSGQGSSYEQYF; cdr3_nt: TGTGCCAGCAGTGGCCAGGGGAGCTCCTACGAGCAGTACTTC
j_call: TRBJ1-2; d_call: .; clone_size: .; v_call: TRBV6-1; cdr3_aa: CASSVAESYGYTF; cdr3_nt: TGTGCCAGCAGTGTGGCGGAATCCTATGGCTACACCTTC
j_call: TRBJ2-5; d_call: TRBD1; clone_size: .; v_call: TRBV5-1; cdr3_aa: CASSPPGQGLETQYF; cdr3_nt: TGCGCCAGCAGCCCTCCGGGACAGGGGTTGGAGACCCAGTACTTC
j_call: TRBJ2-2; d_call: TRBD2; clone_size: .; v_call: TRBV7-2; cdr3_aa: CASRTGTSGGGGELFF; cdr3_nt: TGTGCCAGCAGAACCGGGACTAGCGGGGGTGGCGGGGAGCTGTTTTTT
j_call: TRBJ2-3; d_call: TRBD2; clone_size: .; v_call: TRBV19; cdr3_aa: CASSIKRGGTDTQYF; cdr3_nt: TGTGCCAGTAGTATAAAGCGGGGAGGCACAGATACGCAGTATTTT
j_call: TRBJ2-1; d_call: TRBD2; clone_size: .; v_call: TRBV7-8; cdr3_aa: CASSLRTSGIDEQFF; cdr3_nt: TGTGCCAGCAGCTTACGGACTAGCGGGATCGATGAGCAGTTCTTC
j_call: TRBJ2-7; d_call: .; clone_size: .; v_call: TRBV11-2; cdr3_aa: CASSSGGEQYF; cdr3_nt: TGTGCCAGCAGCTCTGGGGGGGAGCAGTACTTC
j_call: TRBJ2-7; d_call: .; clone_size: few; v_call: TRBV5-1; cdr3_aa: CASSPDKLYEQYF; cdr3_nt: TGCGCCAGCAGCCCGGACAAGCTCTACGAGCAGTACTTC
j_call: TRBJ1-2; d_call: .; clone_size: few; v_call: TRBV4-3; cdr3_aa: CASSQDGGSYGYTF; cdr3_nt: TGCGCCAGCAGCCAAGACGGGGGATCCTATGGCTACACCTTC
j_call: TRBJ1-2; d_call: .; clone_size: .; v_call: TRBV28; cdr3_aa: CASTYSGFGYTF; cdr3_nt: TGTGCCAGCACCTACTCAGGGTTCGGCTACACCTTC
j_call: TRBJ1-2; d_call: .; clone_size: .; v_call: TRBV7-2; cdr3_aa: CASSHTRDGYTF; cdr3_nt: TGTGCCAGCAGCCATACGAGGGATGGCTACACCTTC
j_call: TRBJ1-5; d_call: .; clone_size: few; v_call: TRBV28; cdr3_aa: CASSSTSNQPQHF; cdr3_nt: TGTGCCAGCAGTTCAACAAGTAATCAGCCCCAGCATTTT
j_call: TRBJ2-1; d_call: .; clone_size: .; v_call: TRBV7-2; cdr3_aa: CASSLAKTGRYPDEQFF; cdr3_nt: TGTGCCAGCAGCTTAGCCAAGACAGGTAGGTACCCCGATGAGCAGTTCTTC
j_call: TRBJ2-4; d_call: .; clone_size: once; v_call: TRBV27; cdr3_aa: CASSPRGAAKNIQYF; cdr3_nt: TGTGCCAGCAGTCCCCGGGGGGCAGCCAAAAACATTCAGTACTTC
j_call: TRBJ1-2; d_call: .; clone_size: .; v_call: TRBV28; cdr3_aa: CASSSRVVYTF; cdr3_nt: TGTGCCAGCTCCAGCAGGGTTGTCTACACCTTC
j_call: TRBJ1-1; d_call: TRBD1; clone_size: few; v_call: TRBV5-4; cdr3_aa: CASSPRTGDGGTEAFF; cdr3_nt: TGTGCCAGCAGCCCACGGACAGGGGACGGGGGCACTGAAGCTTTCTTT
j_call: TRBJ2-7; d_call: TRBD1; clone_size: .; v_call: TRBV14; cdr3_aa: CASSQLGQGYEQYF; cdr3_nt: TGTGCCAGCAGCCAACTGGGACAGGGCTACGAGCAGTACTTC
j_call: TRBJ1-4; d_call: .; clone_size: .; v_call: TRBV9; cdr3_aa: CASSAGSPNEKLFF; cdr3_nt: TGTGCCAGCAGCGCGGGGTCCCCTAATGAAAAACTGTTTTTT
j_call: TRBJ1-4; d_call: .; clone_size: .; v_call: TRBV28; cdr3_aa: CASSFWSGTQVNEKLFF; cdr3_nt: TGTGCCAGCAGTTTTTGGAGCGGGACACAGGTGAATGAAAAACTGTTTTTT
j_call: TRBJ2-6; d_call: TRBD1; clone_size: .; v_call: TRBV7-3; cdr3_aa: CASSSYLQGEGSGANVLTF; cdr3_nt: TGTGCCAGCAGCTCCTACCTCCAGGGGGAAGGTTCTGGGGCCAACGTCCTGACTTTC
j_call: TRBJ1-4; d_call: .; clone_size: .; v_call: TRBV27; cdr3_aa: CASSRGGVNEKLFF; cdr3_nt: TGTGCCAGCAGTCGGGGGGGAGTTAATGAAAAACTGTTTTTT
j_call: TRBJ1-4; d_call: TRBD1; clone_size: .; v_call: TRBV15; cdr3_aa: CATSRGGQGNEKLFF; cdr3_nt: TGTGCCACCAGCAGAGGGGGACAGGGGAACGAAAAACTGTTTTTT
j_call: TRBJ1-3; d_call: .; clone_size: few; v_call: TRBV28; cdr3_aa: CASSLDYRSSGNTIYF; cdr3_nt: TGTGCCAGCAGTTTAGATTACAGGTCCTCTGGAAACACCATATATTTT
j_call: TRBJ2-1; d_call: .; clone_size: .; v_call: TRBV6-5; cdr3_aa: CASRGGAENNEQFF; cdr3_nt: TGTGCCAGCAGGGGGGGGGCGGAAAACAATGAGCAGTTCTTC
j_call: TRBJ1-5; d_call: .; clone_size: .; v_call: TRBV29-1; cdr3_aa: CSVGGGSDQPQHF; cdr3_nt: TGCAGCGTTGGGGGGGGGAGTGATCAGCCCCAGCATTTT
j_call: TRBJ2-3; d_call: .; clone_size: few; v_call: TRBV7-2; cdr3_aa: CASSQNRRDTQYF; cdr3_nt: TGTGCCAGCAGCCAAAACAGGAGAGATACGCAGTATTTT
j_call: TRBJ2-1; d_call: TRBD2; clone_size: .; v_call: TRBV6-5; cdr3_aa: CASSYLAGAYNEQFF; cdr3_nt: TGTGCCAGCAGTTATCTAGCGGGAGCCTACAATGAGCAGTTCTTC
j_call: TRBJ1-1; d_call: .; clone_size: .; v_call: TRBV27; cdr3_aa: CASSFVADTEAFF; cdr3_nt: TGTGCCAGCAGTTTCGTCGCAGACACTGAAGCTTTCTTT
j_call: TRBJ2-1; d_call: .; clone_size: .; v_call: TRBV14; cdr3_aa: CASSQRQASFPVAEQFF; cdr3_nt: TGTGCCAGCAGCCAGAGACAGGCTTCATTCCCCGTAGCTGAGCAGTTCTTC
j_call: TRBJ1-1; d_call: TRBD1; clone_size: .; v_call: TRBV7-2; cdr3_aa: CASGTELNTEAFF; cdr3_nt: TGTGCCAGCGGGACAGAGCTGAACACTGAAGCTTTCTTT
j_call: TRBJ1-1; d_call: .; clone_size: .; v_call: TRBV28; cdr3_aa: CASSGLGHMGTEAFF; cdr3_nt: TGTGCCAGCAGTGGCCTTGGACACATGGGGACTGAAGCTTTCTTT
j_call: TRBJ2-1; d_call: TRBD2; clone_size: few; v_call: TRBV28; cdr3_aa: CASSFPAGGRNEQFF; cdr3_nt: TGTGCCAGCAGTTTCCCAGCGGGAGGGAGAAATGAGCAGTTCTTC
j_call: TRBJ2-1; d_call: TRBD1; clone_size: .; v_call: TRBV28; cdr3_aa: CASSLSGQGMYNEQFF; cdr3_nt: TGTGCCAGCAGTTTATCCGGACAGGGGATGTACAATGAGCAGTTCTTC
j_call: TRBJ2-1; d_call: TRBD2; clone_size: once; v_call: TRBV13; cdr3_aa: CASSLSRSGGWFF; cdr3_nt: TGTGCCAGCAGCTTATCCCGCAGCGGGGGGTGGTTCTTC
j_call: TRBJ2-7; d_call: TRBD2; clone_size: .; v_call: TRBV9; cdr3_aa: CASTPLLSGRHRDEQYF; cdr3_nt: TGTGCCAGCACCCCCCTGCTAAGCGGGAGGCATCGGGACGAGCAGTACTTC
j_call: TRBJ2-1; d_call: TRBD2; clone_size: .; v_call: TRBV11-2; cdr3_aa: CASSPIAGGRYNEQFF; cdr3_nt: TGTGCCAGCAGCCCGATAGCGGGGGGGCGCTACAATGAGCAGTTCTTC
j_call: TRBJ1-1; d_call: .; clone_size: .; v_call: TRBV4-3; cdr3_aa: CASSQGSRWGEGNTEAFF; cdr3_nt: TGCGCCAGCAGCCAAGGCAGCCGCTGGGGGGAAGGAAACACTGAAGCTTTCTTT